The entry below gives a single T cell receptor beta chain sequence along with its context. Its antigen is not known. The record originates from a study of shared clonotypes between healthy human individuals. Findings and caveats of the study: It was the non-shared clonotypes that had lower generation probabilities than clonotypes shared by all four donors.

CDR1 is SGHDT and CDR2 is YYEEEE in the germline V gene. This CDR3 region has 14 residues. V dropped 3 bases and J dropped 7 bases, with 16 bases sitting between them. Assay used: immunoSEQ multiplex PCR; TCRdb lists only in-frame clones, some missing. This repertoire shows millions of clones, 85% to 95% found once; its top ten account for 0.13%. This TCR derives from a man aged 18 to 35 in good health. Sample: naive CD4+ T cells sorted from blood. As for subset: CD45RA+ positively selected. This chain connects TRBV5-6 to TRBJ1-2; possibly TRBD1 for D (6 bases). CDR3 in amino acids: CASSWARTDSGYTF. DNA for the CDR3: TGTGCCAGCAGCTGGGCAAGGACAGATTCTGGCTACACCTTC.